The rows below give T cell receptor beta chains drawn from one sample of a study of control samples from healthy donors and cancer patients. The table came from immunoSEQ multiplex PCR; TCRdb's copy has only in-frame clones and leaves some out. Seen here are approximately 100,000 clones, 90% observed once, and the top ten hold 4% to 4.5%. The sequencing sample was made of blood. These receptors all come from a human donor in good health. The donor label of this sample is uncertain. CDR3s include the opening cysteine and the closing phenylalanine or tryptophan. The order of the fields is J gene, V gene, clone size, D gene, CDR3 protein, CDR3 DNA. D genes are given only for firm matches. Size values are once, few and many counts, or a class for expanded clones, and some rows have none.

j_gene: TRBJ2-1; v_gene: TRBV27; abundance: .; d_gene: .; CDR3aa: CASSPDASRYNEQFF; CDR3nt: TGTGCCAGCAGCCCGGACGCCTCTAGATACAATGAGCAGTTCTTC
j_gene: TRBJ2-3; v_gene: TRBV6-5; abundance: .; d_gene: TRBD2; CDR3aa: CASSLLAGGKIDTQYF; CDR3nt: TGTGCCAGCAGTTTGCTAGCGGGGGGGAAAATAGATACGCAGTATTTT
j_gene: TRBJ1-2; v_gene: TRBV10-3; abundance: .; d_gene: .; CDR3aa: CAISQDPAGGYTF; CDR3nt: TGTGCCATCAGCCAGGATCCGGCGGGTGGCTACACCTTC
j_gene: TRBJ2-1; v_gene: TRBV20-1; abundance: .; d_gene: .; CDR3aa: CSARRQAVFF; CDR3nt: TGCAGTGCTAGAAGACAGGCGGTGTTCTTC
j_gene: TRBJ2-5; v_gene: TRBV27; abundance: .; d_gene: .; CDR3aa: CASSLTDAETQYF; CDR3nt: TGTGCCAGCAGTTTAACGGACGCGGAGACCCAGTACTTC
j_gene: TRBJ1-2; v_gene: TRBV27; abundance: .; d_gene: .; CDR3aa: CASRTSRLTGIYGYTF; CDR3nt: TGTGCCAGCAGGACAAGCCGCCTAACAGGGATCTATGGCTACACCTTC
j_gene: TRBJ2-2; v_gene: TRBV7-6; abundance: .; d_gene: TRBD1; CDR3aa: CASSFYQGANTGELFF; CDR3nt: TGTGCCAGCAGCTTCTACCAGGGGGCGAACACCGGGGAGCTGTTTTTT
j_gene: TRBJ2-4; v_gene: TRBV6-2/TRBV6-3; abundance: .; d_gene: TRBD2; CDR3aa: CASSPGGLAKNIQYF; CDR3nt: TGTGCCAGCAGTCCGGGGGGGCTAGCCAAAAACATTCAGTACTTC
j_gene: TRBJ2-1; v_gene: TRBV25-1; abundance: .; d_gene: TRBD2; CDR3aa: CASSGLAGAKRSYNEQFF; CDR3nt: TGTGCCAGCAGTGGTCTAGCGGGGGCGAAACGCTCCTACAATGAGCAGTTCTTC
j_gene: TRBJ1-5; v_gene: TRBV5-6; abundance: few; d_gene: TRBD1; CDR3aa: CASSLTGGNQPQHF; CDR3nt: TGTGCCAGCAGCTTGACAGGGGGAAATCAGCCCCAGCATTTT
j_gene: TRBJ2-7; v_gene: TRBV28; abundance: .; d_gene: .; CDR3aa: CASSLWQGKYEQYF; CDR3nt: TGTGCCAGCAGTTTGTGGCAGGGAAAATACGAGCAGTACTTC
j_gene: TRBJ2-2; v_gene: TRBV5-1; abundance: .; d_gene: .; CDR3aa: CASSPGQTTGELFF; CDR3nt: TGCGCCAGCAGCCCTGGACAGACCACCGGGGAGCTGTTTTTT
j_gene: TRBJ1-4; v_gene: TRBV2; abundance: once; d_gene: TRBD1; CDR3aa: CASSVTGGGNEKLFF; CDR3nt: TGTGCCAGCAGTGTTACAGGGGGCGGTAATGAAAAACTGTTTTTT
j_gene: TRBJ2-1; v_gene: TRBV14; abundance: .; d_gene: TRBD1; CDR3aa: CASSQRRTGVNYNEQFF; CDR3nt: TGTGCCAGCAGCCAAAGGAGGACAGGTGTCAACTACAATGAGCAGTTCTTC
j_gene: TRBJ1-2; v_gene: TRBV19; abundance: .; d_gene: TRBD1; CDR3aa: CASSMGQGTGNRYYGYTF; CDR3nt: TGTGCCAGTAGTATGGGACAGGGGACCGGCAATCGATATTATGGCTACACCTTC
j_gene: TRBJ2-2; v_gene: TRBV5-6; abundance: .; d_gene: .; CDR3aa: CASSLVVGDTGELFF; CDR3nt: TGTGCCAGCAGCTTGGTTGTGGGGGACACCGGGGAGCTGTTTTTT
j_gene: TRBJ1-2; v_gene: TRBV6-5; abundance: .; d_gene: TRBD1; CDR3aa: CASSRDSYGYTF; CDR3nt: TGTGCCAGCAGCCGGGACAGCTATGGCTACACCTTC
j_gene: TRBJ2-2; v_gene: TRBV5-6; abundance: .; d_gene: .; CDR3aa: CASNPWGPGTGLSGELFF; CDR3nt: TGTGCCAGCAACCCCTGGGGGCCGGGAACTGGACTCTCCGGGGAGCTGTTTTTT
j_gene: TRBJ2-1; v_gene: TRBV19; abundance: once; d_gene: TRBD1; CDR3aa: CASSIRDSYNEQFF; CDR3nt: TGTGCCAGTAGTATTCGGGACAGTTACAATGAGCAGTTCTTC
j_gene: TRBJ2-7; v_gene: TRBV10-1; abundance: .; d_gene: TRBD1; CDR3aa: CASSESGQKSCSYEQYF; CDR3nt: TGCGCCAGCAGTGAGTCGGGACAGAAATCTTGCTCCTACGAGCAGTACTTC
j_gene: TRBJ1-1; v_gene: TRBV29-1; abundance: .; d_gene: .; CDR3aa: CSVGRGAEAFF; CDR3nt: TGCAGCGTTGGCAGAGGAGCTGAAGCTTTCTTT